The 16 T cell receptor beta chains listed next were all sequenced from one sample in a study of graft-versus-host responses after intestinal transplantation. Data came from immunoSEQ multiplex PCR; TCRdb stores just in-frame clones and leaves some out. Of around 18,000 clones listed, 90% are singletons. The sample here was PBMCs, taken more than 350 days after transplant. The receptors here all came from a human patient who received an intestinal transplant, so some T cells may come from the graft donor.

The rearrangement links TRBV13 to TRBJ1-4; 10 bases match TRBD1. Germline values: CDR1 PRHDT, CDR2 FYEKMQ (reference sequence). This CDR3 comprises 16 residues. The junction had 9 bases not matched to a gene; V was cut back by 3 bases and J by 8 bases. The CDR3 sequence is CASSFQQDRGSEKLFF. The DNA of the CDR3 is TGTGCCAGCAGCTTCCAACAGGACAGGGGGAGCGAAAAACTGTTTTTT.

V gene TRBV4-2 combines with J gene TRBJ2-7; 11 nucleotides align to TRBD1. Germline-derived CDR1 and CDR2 are LGHNA and YNFKEQ. Unmatched junction bases numbered 10, after V lost 4 bases and J lost 5 bases. This CDR3 has 16 amino acids. The CDR3 region is CASSPPGGTGGHEQYF. The CDR3 DNA sequence: TGTGCCAGCAGCCCTCCCGGGGGGACAGGGGGTCACGAGCAGTACTTC.

This clone was recorded only once. The CDR3 region is CASSQVRGADYEQYF. CDR3 nucleotide sequence: TGCGCCAGCAGCCAAGTTCGGGGGGCCGATTACGAGCAGTACTTC. The gene calls are TRBV4-1 and TRBJ2-7; possibly TRBD2 for D (7 bases). This CDR3 has 15 residues. In germline, CDR1 is MGHRA, CDR2 YSYEKL. Trimming left V 1 base short and J 4 bases short, with 14 bases between.

The chain has TRBV6-1 and TRBJ2-7, with D perhaps matching TRBD1 (5 bases). The CDR3 loop spans 14 amino acids. Germline lookup yields CDR1 MNHNS and CDR2 SASEGT. V lost 3 bases and J 2 bases, leaving 11 bases between the germline ends. The CDR3 loop is CASSEQGRAYEQYF. The CDR3 bases are TGTGCCAGCAGTGAGCAGGGCCGGGCCTACGAGCAGTACTTC.

The V call is TRBV15, the J call TRBJ2-1, with D uncertain. V was cut by 1 base and J by 4 bases, with 8 bases left in between. Germline CDR1 LNHNV, CDR2 YYDKDF (reference sequence). The CDR3 has 14 residues. CDR3 region: CATSRGSEYNEQFF. CDR3 bases: TGTGCCACCAGCAGAGGGTCGGAGTACAATGAGCAGTTCTTC.

This sequence joins TRBV6-6 and TRBJ2-7; perhaps TRBD2 as D (5 bases). Per the germline V gene, CDR1 is MNHNY and CDR2 is SVGAGI (reference sequence). This CDR3 is built from 14 residues. Trimming removed 1 base from V and 1 base from J, with 8 bases in between. CDR3 sequence: CASSYYPGSYEQYF. CDR3 bases: TGTGCCAGCAGTTACTACCCGGGGTCCTACGAGCAGTACTTC.

J is TRBJ1-5 and V is TRBV7-3; D unclear. V lost 5 bases and J lost 1, with 6 bases in between. The CDR3 has 13 residues. Per the germline V gene, CDR1 is SGHTA and CDR2 is FQGTGA. The CDR3 DNA sequence: TGTGCCAGCAGCAGAGACAGCAATCAGCCCCAGCATTTT. Translated, it gives CASSRDSNQPQHF.

This rearrangement joins TRBV28 to TRBJ1-5; 7 positions agree with TRBD1. With V trimmed by 3 bases and J by 2 bases, 13 bases remained unmatched. The CDR3 spans 18 residues. CDR1 is MDHEN and CDR2 is SYDVKM in the germline V gene. The CDR3 sequence is CASSFDPVGGGGNQPQHF. CDR3 coding DNA: TGTGCCAGCAGTTTTGATCCGGTAGGGGGCGGGGGCAATCAGCCCCAGCATTTT.

This clone has only a few counts. This sequence joins TRBV6-6 and TRBJ1-3; D not certain. CDR1 is MNHNY, CDR2 SVGAGI, per germline (reference sequence). The CDR3 covers 13 residues. Trimming cost V 3 bases and J 0 bases, with 3 bases left between them. The CDR3 nucleotides are TGTGCCAGCAGTTATAACTCTGGAAACACCATATATTTT. It is translated as CASSYNSGNTIYF.

This clone was detected only a few times. CDR3: CASSNGGDGYTF. The CDR3 DNA follows: TGTGCCAGCAGCAACGGGGGGGATGGCTACACCTTC. The chain recombines TRBV13 with TRBJ1-2, with D maybe TRBD1 (5 bases). The germline V gene encodes CDR1 PRHDT and CDR2 FYEKMQ (reference sequence). There are 12 residues in the CDR3. V lost 5 bases and J lost 6, with 10 bases in between.

This rearrangement joins TRBV5-1 to TRBJ2-3, with TRBD1 matching 7 bases. Looked up from germline, CDR1 is SGHRS and CDR2 is YFSETQ. Germline trimming cut 4 bases from V and 0 bases from J; bases unmatched to any gene: 8. This CDR3 is 16 amino acids long. Here the CDR3 reads CASSLGDSSSTDTQYF. CDR3 nucleotides: TGCGCCAGCAGCCTGGGGGACAGCTCTAGCACAGATACGCAGTATTTT. Supplemented by reference TRBV5-1 and TRBJ2-3, the full variable domain reads KAGVTQTPRYLIKTRGQQVTLSCSPISGHRSVSWYQQTPGQGLQFLFEYFSETQRNKGNFPGRFSGRQFSNSRSEMNVSTLELGDSALYLCASSLGDSSSTDTQYFGPGTRLTVL.

This chain joins TRBV9 and TRBJ2-1; D is possibly TRBD2 (5 bases). The CDR3 covers 14 residues. V dropped 0 bases and J dropped 4 bases, with 8 bases sitting between them. Germline V gene data show CDR1 as SGDLS and CDR2 as YYNGEE. CDR3 sequence: CASSVVSGYNEQFF. CDR3 coding DNA: TGTGCCAGCAGCGTAGTGTCGGGGTACAATGAGCAGTTCTTC. Drawing the rest from reference TRBV9 and TRBJ2-1, the complete variable domain is DSGVTQTPKHLITATGQRVTLRCSPRSGDLSVYWYQQSLDQGLQFLIQYYNGEERAKGNILERFSAQQFPDLHSELNLSSLELGDSALYFCASSVVSGYNEQFFGPGTRLTVL.

V gene TRBV28 combines with J gene TRBJ2-3, with 7 bases fitting TRBD2. There are 15 residues in the CDR3. After removal of 1 base from V and 3 bases from J, the junction contained 4 bases not matched to a gene. Germline V gene lookup returns CDR1 MDHEN and CDR2 SYDVKM. The CDR3 spells CASSLLVGGTDTQYF. The CDR3 coding sequence is TGTGCCAGCAGTTTATTGGTGGGAGGGACAGATACGCAGTATTTT.

The V and J genes are TRBV10-3 and TRBJ1-5; D is uncertain. Germline V lookup: CDR1 ENHRY, CDR2 SYGVKD. The CDR3 runs 10 residues. The V end lost 6 bases, the J end lost 5 bases, and 2 bases lay between the germline ends. CDR3 protein: CAIRYQPQHF. CDR3 coding DNA: TGTGCCATCAGGTATCAGCCCCAGCATTTT.

The V gene is TRBV19, the J gene TRBJ2-5; no clear D gene. Germline lookup yields CDR1 LNHDA and CDR2 SQIVND (reference sequence). CDR3 length equals 13 residues. Trimming cost V 6 bases and J 3 bases, with 11 bases left between them. This CDR3 is CASRNQEEETQYF. The CDR3 nucleotides read TGTGCCAGTAGAAATCAGGAAGAAGAGACCCAGTACTTC.

The V call is TRBV6-4, the J call TRBJ1-6; 7 nucleotides align to TRBD1. Per the germline V gene, CDR1 is MRHNA and CDR2 is SNTAGT. The V and J ends lost 0 bases and 7 bases, in that order; junction bases with no gene match: 0. The CDR3 is 14 amino acids. DNA for the CDR3: TGTGCCAGCAGTGACTCAGGGGGCAATTCACCCCTCCACTTT. Translation gives CASSDSGGNSPLHF.